This T cell receptor beta chain was captured in a study of T-cell reconstitution after alpha-beta-depleted transplantation in children. TCRbeta library construction was performed incorporating unique molecular identifiers. TCRdb recomputed calls from the PCR reads with MiXCR, one row per CDR3 protein. The table shows 400,000 to 450,000 distinct CDR3 sequences, with 43% occurring only once. Findings and caveats of the study: High day-60 TCRbeta diversity in some patients came from surviving recipient T cells and thymic progenitors. Once a year had passed after transplant, T-cell counts and diversity came mostly from newly produced T cells.

The germline V gene encodes CDR1 MGHRA and CDR2 YSYEKL. V was trimmed by 4 bases and J by 6 bases, leaving 13 bases between them. CDR3 length: 13 amino acids. A few counts support this clonotype. Its specificity is unknown. The sequenced sample was PBMCs, obtained before TCRalphabeta/CD19-depleted stem cell transplant. This receptor was taken from a girl aged 2 to 10 with aplastic anemia, due to receive a stem cell transplant. The chain uses TRBV4-1 and TRBJ2-7, with D unresolved. The CDR3 spells CASSPTDSGEQYF. The DNA for the CDR3 is TGCGCCAGCAGCCCCACAGATTCGGGCGAGCAGTACTTC.